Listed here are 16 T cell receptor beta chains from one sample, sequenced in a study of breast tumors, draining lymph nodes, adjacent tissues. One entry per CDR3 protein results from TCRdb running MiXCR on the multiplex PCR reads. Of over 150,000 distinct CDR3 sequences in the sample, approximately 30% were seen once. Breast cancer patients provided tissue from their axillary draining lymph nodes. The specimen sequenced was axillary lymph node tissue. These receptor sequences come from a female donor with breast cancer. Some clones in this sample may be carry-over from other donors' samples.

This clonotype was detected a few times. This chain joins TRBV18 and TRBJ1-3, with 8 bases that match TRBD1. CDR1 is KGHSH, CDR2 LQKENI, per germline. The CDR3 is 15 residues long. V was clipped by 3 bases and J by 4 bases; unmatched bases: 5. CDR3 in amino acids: CASSPGTGWGNTIYF. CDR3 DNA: TGTGCCAGCTCACCCGGGACAGGCTGGGGAAACACCATATATTTT.

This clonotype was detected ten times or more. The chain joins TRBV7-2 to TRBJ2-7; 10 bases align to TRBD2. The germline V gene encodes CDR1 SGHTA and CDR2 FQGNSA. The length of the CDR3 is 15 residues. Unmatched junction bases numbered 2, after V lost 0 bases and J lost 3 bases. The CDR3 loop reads CASSLASSGGYEQYF. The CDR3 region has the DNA TGTGCCAGCAGCTTAGCCTCTAGCGGGGGCTACGAGCAGTACTTC.

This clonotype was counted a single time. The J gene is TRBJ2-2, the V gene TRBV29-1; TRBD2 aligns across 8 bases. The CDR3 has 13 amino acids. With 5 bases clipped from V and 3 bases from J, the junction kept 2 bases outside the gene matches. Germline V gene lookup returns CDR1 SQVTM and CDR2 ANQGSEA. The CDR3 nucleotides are TGCAGCGTTACACTAGCGGACACCGGGGAGCTGTTTTTT. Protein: CSVTLADTGELFF.

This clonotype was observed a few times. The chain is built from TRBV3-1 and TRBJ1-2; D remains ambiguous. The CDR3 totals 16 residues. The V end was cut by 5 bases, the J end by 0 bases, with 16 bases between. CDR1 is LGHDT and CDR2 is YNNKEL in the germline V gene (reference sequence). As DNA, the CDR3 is TGTGCCAGCAGCTTCCGGTGGGAGGATCCTAACTATGGCTACACCTTC. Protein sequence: CASSFRWEDPNYGYTF.

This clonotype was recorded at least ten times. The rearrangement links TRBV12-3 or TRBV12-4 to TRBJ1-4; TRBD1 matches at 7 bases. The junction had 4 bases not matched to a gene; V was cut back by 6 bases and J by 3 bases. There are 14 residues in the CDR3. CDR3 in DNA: TGTGCCAGCAGCCGACAGGGTTCTAATGAAAAACTGTTTTTT. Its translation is CASSRQGSNEKLFF.

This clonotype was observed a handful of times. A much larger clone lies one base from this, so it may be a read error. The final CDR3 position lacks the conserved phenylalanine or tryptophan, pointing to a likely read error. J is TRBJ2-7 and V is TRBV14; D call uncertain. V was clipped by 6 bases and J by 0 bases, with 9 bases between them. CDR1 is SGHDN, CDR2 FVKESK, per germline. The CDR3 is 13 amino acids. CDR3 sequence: CASRDRSSYEQYS. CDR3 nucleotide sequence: TGTGCCAGCAGGGACCGAAGCTCCTACGAGCAGTACTCC.

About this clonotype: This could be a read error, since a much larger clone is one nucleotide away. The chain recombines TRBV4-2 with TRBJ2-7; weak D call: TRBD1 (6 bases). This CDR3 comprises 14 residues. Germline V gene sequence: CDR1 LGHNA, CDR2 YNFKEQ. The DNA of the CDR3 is TGTGCCGGCAGCCAAGAAACAGGGTCTCACGAGCAGTACTTC. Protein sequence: CAGSQETGSHEQYF.

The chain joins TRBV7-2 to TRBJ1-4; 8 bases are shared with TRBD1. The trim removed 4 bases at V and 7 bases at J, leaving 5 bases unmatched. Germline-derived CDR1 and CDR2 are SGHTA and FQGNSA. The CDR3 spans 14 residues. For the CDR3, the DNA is TGTGCCAGCAGCTCACAGGGGGACACTGAAAAACTGTTTTTT. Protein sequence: CASSSQGDTEKLFF.

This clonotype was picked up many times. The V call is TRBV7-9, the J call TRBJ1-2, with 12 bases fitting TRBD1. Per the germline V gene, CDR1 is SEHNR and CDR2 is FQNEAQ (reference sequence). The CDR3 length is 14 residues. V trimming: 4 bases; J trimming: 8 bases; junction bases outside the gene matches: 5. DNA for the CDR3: TGTGCCAGCAGCTGGGGACAGGGGGCGAGGGGCTACACCTTC. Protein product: CASSWGQGARGYTF.

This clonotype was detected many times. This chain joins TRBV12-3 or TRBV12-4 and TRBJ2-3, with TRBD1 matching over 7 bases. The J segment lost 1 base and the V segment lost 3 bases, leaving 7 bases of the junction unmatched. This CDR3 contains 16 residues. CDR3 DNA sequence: TGTGCCAGCAGTTTCGACAGGGTGGGTGGCACAGATACGCAGTATTTT. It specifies CASSFDRVGGTDTQYF.

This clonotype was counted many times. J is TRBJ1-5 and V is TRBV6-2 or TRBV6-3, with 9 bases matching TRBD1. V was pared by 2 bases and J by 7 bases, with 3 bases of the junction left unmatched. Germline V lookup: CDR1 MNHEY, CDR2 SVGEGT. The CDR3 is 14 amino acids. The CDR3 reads CASSYTGTGQPQHF. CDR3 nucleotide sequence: TGTGCCAGCAGTTACACAGGGACAGGGCAGCCCCAGCATTTT.

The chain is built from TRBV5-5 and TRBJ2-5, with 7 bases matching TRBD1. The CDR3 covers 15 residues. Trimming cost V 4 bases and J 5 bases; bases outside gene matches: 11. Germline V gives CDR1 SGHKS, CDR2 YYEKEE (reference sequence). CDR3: CASSQDPAQGETQYF. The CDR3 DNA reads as TGTGCCAGCAGCCAAGACCCGGCACAGGGGGAGACCCAGTACTTC.

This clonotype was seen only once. CDR3 residues: CASSLREGRRNTQYF. In nucleotides, the CDR3 is TGTGCCAGCAGTCTGCGGGAGGGGAGACGAAATACGCAGTATTTT. V gene TRBV7-9 combines with J gene TRBJ2-3; 9 positions match TRBD2. The V and J ends lost 6 bases and 7 bases, in that order; junction bases with no gene match: 11. Germline loops: CDR1 SEHNR, CDR2 FQNEAQ (reference sequence). The CDR3 has 15 residues.

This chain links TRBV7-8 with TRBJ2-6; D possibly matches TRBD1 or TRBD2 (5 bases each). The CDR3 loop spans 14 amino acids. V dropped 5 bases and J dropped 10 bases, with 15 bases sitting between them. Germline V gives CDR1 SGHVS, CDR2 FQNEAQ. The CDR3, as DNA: TGTGCCAGCAGCCCCCCAATGAGGGGAAACGTCCTGACTTTC. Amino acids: CASSPPMRGNVLTF.

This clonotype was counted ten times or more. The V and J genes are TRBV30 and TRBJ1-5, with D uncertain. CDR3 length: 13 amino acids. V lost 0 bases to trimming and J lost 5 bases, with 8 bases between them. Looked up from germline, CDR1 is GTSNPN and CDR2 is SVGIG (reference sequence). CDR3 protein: CAWSVSYDQPQHF. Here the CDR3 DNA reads TGTGCCTGGAGTGTTAGTTACGATCAGCCCCAGCATTTT.

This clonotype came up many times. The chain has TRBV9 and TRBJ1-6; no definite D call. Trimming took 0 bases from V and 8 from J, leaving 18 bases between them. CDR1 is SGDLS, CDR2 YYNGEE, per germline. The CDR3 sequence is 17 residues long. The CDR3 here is CASSVARDLRVYSPLHF. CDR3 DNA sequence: TGTGCCAGCAGCGTAGCCCGGGATTTGAGGGTATATTCACCCCTCCACTTT.